This TCR beta chain originates from a study of blood T cell repertoires in COVID-19. In the study overall: Samples came from the United States, Italy and Spain, spanning acute and convalescent COVID-19.

Deletions cut 0 bases from V and 2 bases from J, with 7 bases between. CDR3 length: 14 amino acids. CDR1 is MNHEY and CDR2 is SVGAGI in the germline V gene. Data came from immunoSEQ multiplex PCR; TCRdb stores just in-frame clones and leaves some out. This table holds about 88,000 clones, 90% found once. This chain connects TRBV6-5 to TRBJ2-5; D is unclear. This sequence was found in a man aged 60-69 years with acute or convalescent COVID-19. The source material was peripheral blood. The CDR3 nucleotides are TGTGCCAGCAGTTACTCGACTCTACAAGAGACCCAGTACTTC. Its protein is CASSYSTLQETQYF.